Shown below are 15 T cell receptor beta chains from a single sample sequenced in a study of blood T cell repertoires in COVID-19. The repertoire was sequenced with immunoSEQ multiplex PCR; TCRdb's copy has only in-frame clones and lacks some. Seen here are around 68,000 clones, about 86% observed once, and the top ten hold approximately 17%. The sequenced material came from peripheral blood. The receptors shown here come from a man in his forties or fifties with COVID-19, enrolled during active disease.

CDR3 DNA: TGTGCCAGCAGTGCCCGGGGCGGGGAGAGCAATCAGCCCCAGCATTTT. It codes for CASSARGGESNQPQHF. This chain connects TRBV6-1 to TRBJ1-5, with D tentatively TRBD1 (5 bases). This CDR3 has 16 amino acids. Trimming cost V 4 bases and J 1 base, with 14 bases left between them. CDR1 is MNHNS, CDR2 SASEGT, per germline.

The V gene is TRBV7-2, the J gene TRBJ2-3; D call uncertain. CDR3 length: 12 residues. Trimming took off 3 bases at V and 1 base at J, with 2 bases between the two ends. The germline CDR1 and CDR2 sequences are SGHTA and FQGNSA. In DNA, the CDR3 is TGTGCCAGCAGCTTCGGCACAGATACGCAGTATTTT. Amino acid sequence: CASSFGTDTQYF.

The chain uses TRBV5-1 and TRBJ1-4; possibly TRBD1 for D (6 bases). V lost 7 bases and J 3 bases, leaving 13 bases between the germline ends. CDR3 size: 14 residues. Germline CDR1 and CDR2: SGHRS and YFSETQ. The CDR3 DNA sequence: TGCGCCAGCGGAGTTGGGGGCCCTAATGAAAAACTGTTTTTT. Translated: CASGVGGPNEKLFF. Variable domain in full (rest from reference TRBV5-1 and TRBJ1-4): KAGVTQTPRYLIKTRGQQVTLSCSPISGHRSVSWYQQTPGQGLQFLFEYFSETQRNKGNFPGRFSGRQFSNSRSEMNVSTLELGDSALYLCASGVGGPNEKLFFGSGTQLSVL.

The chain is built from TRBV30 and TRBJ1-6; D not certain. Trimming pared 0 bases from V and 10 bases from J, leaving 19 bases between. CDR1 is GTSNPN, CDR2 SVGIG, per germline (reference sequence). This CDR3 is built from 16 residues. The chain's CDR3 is CAWSVPDFGVDSPLHF. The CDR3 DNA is TGTGCCTGGAGTGTACCGGACTTCGGGGTTGACTCACCCCTCCACTTT.

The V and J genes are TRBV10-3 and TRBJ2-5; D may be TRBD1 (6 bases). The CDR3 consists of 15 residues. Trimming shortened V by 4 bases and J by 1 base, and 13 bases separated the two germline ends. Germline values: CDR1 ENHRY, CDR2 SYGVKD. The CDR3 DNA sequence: TGTGCCATCAGTGTCGGACAGATGGGCCAAGAGACCCAGTACTTC. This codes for CAISVGQMGQETQYF.

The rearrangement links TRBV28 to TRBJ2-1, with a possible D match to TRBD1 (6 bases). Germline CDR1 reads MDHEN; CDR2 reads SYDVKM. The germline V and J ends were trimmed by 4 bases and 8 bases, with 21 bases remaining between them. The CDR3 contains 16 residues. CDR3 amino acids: CASSSIGATGTDEQFF. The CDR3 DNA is TGTGCCAGCAGTTCGATCGGGGCTACAGGGACGGATGAGCAGTTCTTC.

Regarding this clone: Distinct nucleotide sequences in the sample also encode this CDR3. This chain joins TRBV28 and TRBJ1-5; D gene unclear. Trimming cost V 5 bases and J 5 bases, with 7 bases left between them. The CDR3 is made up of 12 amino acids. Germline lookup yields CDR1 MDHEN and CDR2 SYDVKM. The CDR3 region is CASSLLDQPQHF. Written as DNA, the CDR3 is TGTGCCAGCAGTCTGCTAGATCAGCCCCAGCATTTT.

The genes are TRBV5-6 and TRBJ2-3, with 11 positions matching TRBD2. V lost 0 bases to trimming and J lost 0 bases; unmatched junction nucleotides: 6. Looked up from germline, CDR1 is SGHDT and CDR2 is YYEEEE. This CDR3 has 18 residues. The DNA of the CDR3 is TGTGCCAGCAGCTTGGCACTAGCGGGGGCCTTTAGCACAGATACGCAGTATTTT. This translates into CASSLALAGAFSTDTQYF.

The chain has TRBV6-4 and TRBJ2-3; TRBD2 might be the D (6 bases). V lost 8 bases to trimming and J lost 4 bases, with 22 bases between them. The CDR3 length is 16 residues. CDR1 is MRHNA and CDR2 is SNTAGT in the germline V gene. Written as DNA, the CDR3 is TGTGCCAGCTGGGCCGGGACTGACTCCCCTGCAGATACGCAGTATTTT. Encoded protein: CASWAGTDSPADTQYF.

As DNA, the CDR3 is TGCGCCAGCAGCGAGACAGGGATGAACACTGAAGCTTTCTTT. Translation: CASSETGMNTEAFF. This rearrangement joins TRBV5-1 to TRBJ1-1, with 7 bases fitting TRBD1. V lost 4 bases, J lost 0 bases, and 3 bases stayed unmatched. The CDR3 spans 14 residues. The germline CDR1 and CDR2 sequences are SGHRS and YFSETQ.

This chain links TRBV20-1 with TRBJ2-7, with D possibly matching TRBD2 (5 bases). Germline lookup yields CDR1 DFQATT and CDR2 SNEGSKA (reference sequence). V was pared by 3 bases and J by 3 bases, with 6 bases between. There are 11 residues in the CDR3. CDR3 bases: TGCAGTGCTAGGGGAGTCTACGAGCAGTACTTC. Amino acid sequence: CSARGVYEQYF.

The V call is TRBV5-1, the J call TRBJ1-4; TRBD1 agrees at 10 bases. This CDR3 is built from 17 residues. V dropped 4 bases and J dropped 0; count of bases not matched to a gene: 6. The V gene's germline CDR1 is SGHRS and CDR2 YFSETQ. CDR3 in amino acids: CASSIQGQGATNEKLFF. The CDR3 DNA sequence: TGCGCCAGCAGCATACAAGGACAGGGGGCAACTAATGAAAAACTGTTTTTT.

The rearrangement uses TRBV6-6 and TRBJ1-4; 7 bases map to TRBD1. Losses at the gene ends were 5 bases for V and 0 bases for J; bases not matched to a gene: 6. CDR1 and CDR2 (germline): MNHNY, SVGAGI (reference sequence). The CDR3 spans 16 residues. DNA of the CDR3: TGTGCCAGCAGTAAAGGACAGGTACCAACTAATGAAAAACTGTTTTTT. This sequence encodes CASSKGQVPTNEKLFF.

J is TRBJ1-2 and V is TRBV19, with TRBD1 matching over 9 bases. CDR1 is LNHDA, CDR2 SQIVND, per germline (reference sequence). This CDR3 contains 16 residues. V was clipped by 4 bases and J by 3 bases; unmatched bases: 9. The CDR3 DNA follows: TGTGCCAGTAGTACGCTCGGGACAGGGATTTACTATGGCTACACCTTC. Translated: CASSTLGTGIYYGYTF.

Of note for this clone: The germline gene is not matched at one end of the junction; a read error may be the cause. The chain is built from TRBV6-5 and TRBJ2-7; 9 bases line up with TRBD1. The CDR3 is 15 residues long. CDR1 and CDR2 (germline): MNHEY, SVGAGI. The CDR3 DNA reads TGTGCCAGCAGCCCGGGACAGGGTATCTCCCACGAGCAGTACTTC. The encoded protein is CASSPGQGISHEQYF.